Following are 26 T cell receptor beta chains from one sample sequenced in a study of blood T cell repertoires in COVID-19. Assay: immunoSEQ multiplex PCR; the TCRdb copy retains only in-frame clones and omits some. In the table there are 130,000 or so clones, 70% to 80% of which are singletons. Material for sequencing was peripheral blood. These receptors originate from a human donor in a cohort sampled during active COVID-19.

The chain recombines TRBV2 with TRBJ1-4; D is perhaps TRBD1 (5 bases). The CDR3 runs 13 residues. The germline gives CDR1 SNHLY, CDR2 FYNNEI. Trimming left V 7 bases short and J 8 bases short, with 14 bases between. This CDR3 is CASKGWGVEKLFF. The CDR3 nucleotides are TGTGCCAGCAAGGGATGGGGGGTGGAAAAACTGTTTTTT.

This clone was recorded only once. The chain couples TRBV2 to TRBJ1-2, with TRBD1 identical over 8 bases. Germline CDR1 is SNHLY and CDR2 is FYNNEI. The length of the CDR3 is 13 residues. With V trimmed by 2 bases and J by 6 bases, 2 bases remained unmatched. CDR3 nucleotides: TGTGCCAGCAGTGAAAGGACAGGGAATGGCTACACCTTC. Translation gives CASSERTGNGYTF.

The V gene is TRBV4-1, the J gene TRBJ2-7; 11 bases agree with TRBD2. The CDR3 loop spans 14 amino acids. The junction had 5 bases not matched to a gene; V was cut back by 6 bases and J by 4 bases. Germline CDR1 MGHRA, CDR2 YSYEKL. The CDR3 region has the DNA TGCGCCAGCAGTCGGGGGACTAGCGGATACGAGCAGTACTTC. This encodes CASSRGTSGYEQYF.

CDR3 in DNA: TGTGCCAGCAGTGACTCGACGGACACCACTTATGAGGATTCACCCCTCCACTTT. Its translation: CASSDSTDTTYEDSPLHF. The chain combines TRBV6-4 with TRBJ1-6, with D perhaps matching TRBD1 (5 bases). The CDR3 spans 18 residues. The V end lost 0 bases, the J end lost 8 bases, and 20 bases lay between the germline ends. Germline-derived CDR1 and CDR2 are MRHNA and SNTAGT.

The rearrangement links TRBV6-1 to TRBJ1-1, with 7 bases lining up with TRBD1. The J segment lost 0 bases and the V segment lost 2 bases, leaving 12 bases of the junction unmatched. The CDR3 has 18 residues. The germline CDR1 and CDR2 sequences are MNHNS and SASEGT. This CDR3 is CASSESGGGLEMNTEAFF. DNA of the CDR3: TGTGCCAGCAGTGAATCGGGAGGGGGCCTTGAAATGAACACTGAAGCTTTCTTT.

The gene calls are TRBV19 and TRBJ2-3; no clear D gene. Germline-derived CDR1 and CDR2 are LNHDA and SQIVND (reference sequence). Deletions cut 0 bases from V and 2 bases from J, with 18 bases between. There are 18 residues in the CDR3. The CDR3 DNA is TGTGCCAGTAGTATAGATCTAGAGACGATCGGGTACACAGATACGCAGTATTTT. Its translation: CASSIDLETIGYTDTQYF.

CDR3 sequence: CSVKREGLHEQYF. As DNA, the CDR3 is TGCAGCGTAAAGCGGGAGGGCCTCCACGAGCAGTACTTC. The V and J genes are TRBV29-1 and TRBJ2-7, with TRBD2 matching 10 bases. Germline-derived CDR1 and CDR2 are SQVTM and ANQGSEA. The CDR3 length is 13 residues. Germline trimming cut 6 bases from V and 5 bases from J; bases unmatched to any gene: 7.

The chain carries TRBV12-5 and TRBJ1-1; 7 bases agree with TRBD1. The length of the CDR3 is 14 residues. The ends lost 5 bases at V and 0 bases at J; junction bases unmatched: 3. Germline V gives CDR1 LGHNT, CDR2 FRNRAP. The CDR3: CASGPGQMNTEAFF. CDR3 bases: TGTGCTAGTGGTCCGGGACAGATGAACACTGAAGCTTTCTTT.

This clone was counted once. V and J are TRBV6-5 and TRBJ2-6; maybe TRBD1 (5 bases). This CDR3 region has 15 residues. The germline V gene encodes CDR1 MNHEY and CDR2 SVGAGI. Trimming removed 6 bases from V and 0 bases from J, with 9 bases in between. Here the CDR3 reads CASRTTGSGANVLTF. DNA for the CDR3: TGTGCCAGCAGAACCACAGGCTCTGGGGCCAACGTCCTGACTTTC.

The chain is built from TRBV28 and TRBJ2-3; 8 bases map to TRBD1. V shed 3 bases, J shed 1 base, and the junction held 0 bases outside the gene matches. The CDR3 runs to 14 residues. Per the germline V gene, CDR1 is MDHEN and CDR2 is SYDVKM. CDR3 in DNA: TGTGCCAGCAGTTTGGACAGGGGCACAGATACGCAGTATTTT. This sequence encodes CASSLDRGTDTQYF.

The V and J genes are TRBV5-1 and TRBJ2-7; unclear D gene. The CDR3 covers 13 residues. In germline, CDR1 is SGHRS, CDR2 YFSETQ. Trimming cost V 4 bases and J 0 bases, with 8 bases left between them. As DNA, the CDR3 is TGCGCCAGCAGCCACAGTAGCTCCTACGAGCAGTACTTC. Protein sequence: CASSHSSSYEQYF.

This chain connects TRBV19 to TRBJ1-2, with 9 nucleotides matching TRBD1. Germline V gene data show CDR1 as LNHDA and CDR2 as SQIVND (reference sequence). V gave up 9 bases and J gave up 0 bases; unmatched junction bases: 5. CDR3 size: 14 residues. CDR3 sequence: CASWDRAANYGYTF. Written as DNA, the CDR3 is TGTGCCAGCTGGGACAGGGCCGCTAACTATGGCTACACCTTC.

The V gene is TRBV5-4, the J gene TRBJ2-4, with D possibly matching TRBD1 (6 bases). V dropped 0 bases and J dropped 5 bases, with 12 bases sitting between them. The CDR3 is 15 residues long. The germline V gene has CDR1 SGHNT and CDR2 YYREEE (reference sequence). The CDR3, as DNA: TGTGCCAGCAGCTTGGCTGCCAGGGGAGAAAACATTCAGTACTTC. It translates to CASSLAARGENIQYF. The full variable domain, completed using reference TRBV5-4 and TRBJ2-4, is ETGVTQSPTHLIKTRGQQVTLRCSSQSGHNTVSWYQQALGQGPQFIFQYYREEENGRGNFPPRFSGLQFPNYSSELNVNALELDDSALYLCASSLAARGENIQYFGAGTRLSVL.

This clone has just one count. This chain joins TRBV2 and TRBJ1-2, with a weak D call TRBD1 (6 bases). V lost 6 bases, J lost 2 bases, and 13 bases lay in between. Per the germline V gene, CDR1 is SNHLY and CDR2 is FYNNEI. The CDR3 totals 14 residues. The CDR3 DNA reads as TGTGCCAGCAGAGGGACACAGGGAAACTATGGCTACACCTTC. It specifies CASRGTQGNYGYTF.

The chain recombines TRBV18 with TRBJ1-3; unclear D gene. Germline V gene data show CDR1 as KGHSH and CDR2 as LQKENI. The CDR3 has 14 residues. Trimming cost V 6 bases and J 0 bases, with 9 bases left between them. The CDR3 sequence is CASSRESSGNTIYF. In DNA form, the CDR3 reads TGTGCCAGCTCCCGAGAAAGCTCTGGAAACACCATATATTTT. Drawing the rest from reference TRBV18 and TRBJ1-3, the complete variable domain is NAGVMQNPRHLVRRRGQEARLRCSPMKGHSHVYWYRQLPEEGLKFMVYLQKENIIDESGMPKERFSAEFPKEGPSILRIQQVVRGDSAAYFCASSRESSGNTIYFGEGSWLTVV.

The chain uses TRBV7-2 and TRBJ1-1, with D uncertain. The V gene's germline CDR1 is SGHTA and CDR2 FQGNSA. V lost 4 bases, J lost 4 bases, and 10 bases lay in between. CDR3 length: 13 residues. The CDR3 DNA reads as TGTGCCAGCAGCTCCGGTTGGGCCACTGAAGCTTTCTTT. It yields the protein CASSSGWATEAFF.

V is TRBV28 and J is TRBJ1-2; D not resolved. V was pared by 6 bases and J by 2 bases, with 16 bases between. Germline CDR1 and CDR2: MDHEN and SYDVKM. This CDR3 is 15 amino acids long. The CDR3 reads CASSSAREGNYGYTF. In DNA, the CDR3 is TGTGCCAGCAGCTCCGCGAGGGAAGGAAACTATGGCTACACCTTC.

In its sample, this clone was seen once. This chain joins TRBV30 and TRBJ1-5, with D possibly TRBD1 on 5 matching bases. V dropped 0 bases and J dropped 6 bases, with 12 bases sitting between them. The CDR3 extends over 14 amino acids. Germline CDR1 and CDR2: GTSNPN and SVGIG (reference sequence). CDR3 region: CAWSVPGFGQPQHF. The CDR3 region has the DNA TGTGCCTGGAGTGTACCAGGGTTTGGTCAGCCCCAGCATTTT.

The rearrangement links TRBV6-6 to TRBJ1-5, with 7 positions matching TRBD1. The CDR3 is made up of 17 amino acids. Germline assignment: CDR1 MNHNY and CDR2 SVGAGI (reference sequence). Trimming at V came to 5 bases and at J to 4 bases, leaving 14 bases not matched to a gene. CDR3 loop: CASSPFPLPGGNQPQHF. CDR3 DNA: TGTGCCAGCAGTCCTTTTCCTCTTCCAGGGGGAAATCAGCCCCAGCATTTT.

CDR3 loop: CASSQDGRGSVNEQFF. The CDR3 coding sequence is TGTGCCAGCAGCCAAGATGGACGGGGTTCGGTCAATGAGCAGTTCTTC. The chain has TRBV3-1 (or the pseudogene TRBV3-2) and TRBJ2-1, with a tentative D call TRBD2 (5 bases). Germline V gene data show CDR1 as LGHDT and CDR2 as YNNKEL (reference sequence). Trimming removed 0 bases from V and 6 bases from J, with 15 bases in between. This CDR3 is 16 amino acids long.

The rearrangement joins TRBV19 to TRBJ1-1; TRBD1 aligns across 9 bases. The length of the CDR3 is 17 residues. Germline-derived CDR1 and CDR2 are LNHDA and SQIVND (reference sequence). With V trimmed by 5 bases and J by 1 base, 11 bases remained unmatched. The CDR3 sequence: CASSVDRGWDGNTEAFF. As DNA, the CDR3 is TGTGCCAGTAGTGTCGACAGGGGGTGGGATGGGAACACTGAAGCTTTCTTT.

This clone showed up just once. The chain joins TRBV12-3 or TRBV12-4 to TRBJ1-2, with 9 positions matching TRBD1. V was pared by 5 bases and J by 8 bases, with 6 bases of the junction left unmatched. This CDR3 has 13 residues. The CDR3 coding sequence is TGTGCCAGCAGTCCCGGGACAGGGTTGGGCTACACCTTC. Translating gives CASSPGTGLGYTF.

The CDR3 nucleotides are TGTGCCAGCAGCTTCGGGCGGGGTTCACCCCTCCACTTT. Translation: CASSFGRGSPLHF. The chain uses TRBV14 and TRBJ1-6; no definite D call. V was pared by 5 bases and J by 9 bases, with 11 bases between. Per the germline V gene, CDR1 is SGHDN and CDR2 is FVKESK. The length of the CDR3 is 13 residues.

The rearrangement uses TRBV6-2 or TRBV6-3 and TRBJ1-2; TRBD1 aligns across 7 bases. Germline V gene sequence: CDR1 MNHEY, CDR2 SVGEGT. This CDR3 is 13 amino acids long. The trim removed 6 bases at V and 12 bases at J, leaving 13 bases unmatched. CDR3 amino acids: CASSWTGPYQNTF. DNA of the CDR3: TGTGCCAGCAGCTGGACAGGCCCCTATCAGAACACCTTC.

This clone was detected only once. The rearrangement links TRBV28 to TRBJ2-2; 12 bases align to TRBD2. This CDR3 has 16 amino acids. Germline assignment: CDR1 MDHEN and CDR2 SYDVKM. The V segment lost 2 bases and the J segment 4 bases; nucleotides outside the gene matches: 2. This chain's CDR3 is CASSLTSGRITGELFF. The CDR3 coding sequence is TGTGCCAGCAGTTTAACTAGCGGGAGGATCACCGGGGAGCTGTTTTTT.

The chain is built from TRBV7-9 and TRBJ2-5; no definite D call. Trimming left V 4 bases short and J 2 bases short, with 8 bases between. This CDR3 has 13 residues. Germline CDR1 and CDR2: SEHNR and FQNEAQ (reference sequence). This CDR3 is CASSSPVQETQYF. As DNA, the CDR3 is TGTGCCAGCAGCTCACCGGTTCAAGAGACCCAGTACTTC.